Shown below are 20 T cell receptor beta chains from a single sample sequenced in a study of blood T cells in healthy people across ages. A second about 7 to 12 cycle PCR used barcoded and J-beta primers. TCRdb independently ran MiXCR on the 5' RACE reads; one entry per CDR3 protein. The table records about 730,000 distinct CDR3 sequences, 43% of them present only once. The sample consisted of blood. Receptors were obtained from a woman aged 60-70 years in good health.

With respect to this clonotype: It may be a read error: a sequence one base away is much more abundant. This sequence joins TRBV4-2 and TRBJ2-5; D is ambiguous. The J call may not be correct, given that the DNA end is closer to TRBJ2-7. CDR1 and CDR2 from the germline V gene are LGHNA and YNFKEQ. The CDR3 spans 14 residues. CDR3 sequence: CASSQGFTESEQYF. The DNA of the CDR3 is TGTGCCAGCAGCCAGGGATTCACAGAGAGCGAGCAGTACTTC.

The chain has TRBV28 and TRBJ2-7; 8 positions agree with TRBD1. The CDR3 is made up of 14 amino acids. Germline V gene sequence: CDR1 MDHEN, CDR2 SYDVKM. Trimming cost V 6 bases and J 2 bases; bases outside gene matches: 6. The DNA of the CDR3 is TGTGCCAGCAGCCTACAGGGGGAGACCTACGAGCAGTACTTC. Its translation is CASSLQGETYEQYF. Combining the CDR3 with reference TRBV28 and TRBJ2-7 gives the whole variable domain DVKVTQSSRYLVKRTGEKVFLECVQDMDHENMFWYRQDPGLGLRLIYFSYDVKMKEKGDIPEGYSVSREKKERFSLILESASTNQTSMYLCASSLQGETYEQYFGPGTRLTVT.

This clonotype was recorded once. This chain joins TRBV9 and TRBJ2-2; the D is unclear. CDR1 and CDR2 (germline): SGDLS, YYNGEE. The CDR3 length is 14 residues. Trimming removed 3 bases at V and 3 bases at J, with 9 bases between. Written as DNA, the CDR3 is TGTGCCAGCAGCGGAGCCCCGGACACCGGGGAGCTGTTTTTT. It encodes CASSGAPDTGELFF.

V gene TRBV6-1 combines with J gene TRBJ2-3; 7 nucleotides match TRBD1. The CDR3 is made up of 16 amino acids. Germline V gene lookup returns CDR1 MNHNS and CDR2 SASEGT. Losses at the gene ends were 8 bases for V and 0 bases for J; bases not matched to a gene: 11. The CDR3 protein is CASSRTPGGSTDTQYF. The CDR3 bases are TGTGCCAGCTCCCGAACCCCAGGGGGTAGCACAGATACGCAGTATTTT.

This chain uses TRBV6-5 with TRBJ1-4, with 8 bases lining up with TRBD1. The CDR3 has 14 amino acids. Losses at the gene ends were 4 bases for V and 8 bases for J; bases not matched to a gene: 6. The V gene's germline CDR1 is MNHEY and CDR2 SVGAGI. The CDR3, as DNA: TGTGCCAGCAGTTCACGACAGGGGAACGAAAAACTGTTTTTT. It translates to CASSSRQGNEKLFF.

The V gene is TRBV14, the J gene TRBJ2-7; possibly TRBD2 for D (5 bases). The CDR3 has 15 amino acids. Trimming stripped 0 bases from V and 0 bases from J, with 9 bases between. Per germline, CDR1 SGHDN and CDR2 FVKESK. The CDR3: CASSQDQRSSYEQYF. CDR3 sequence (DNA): TGTGCCAGCAGCCAAGACCAGCGGAGCTCCTACGAGCAGTACTTC.

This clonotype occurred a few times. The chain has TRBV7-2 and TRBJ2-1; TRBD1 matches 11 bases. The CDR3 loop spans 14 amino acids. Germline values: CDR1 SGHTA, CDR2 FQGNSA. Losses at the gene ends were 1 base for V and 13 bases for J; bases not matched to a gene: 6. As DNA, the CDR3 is TGTGCCAGCAGCTTAGATCTCGGACAGGGGGCCCAGTTCTTC. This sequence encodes CASSLDLGQGAQFF.

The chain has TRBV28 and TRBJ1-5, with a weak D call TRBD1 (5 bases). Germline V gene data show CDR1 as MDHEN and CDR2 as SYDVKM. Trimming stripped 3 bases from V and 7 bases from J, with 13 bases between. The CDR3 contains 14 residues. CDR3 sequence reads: CASSFGGLRQPQHF. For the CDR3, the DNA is TGTGCCAGCAGTTTTGGGGGTCTCAGACAGCCCCAGCATTTT.

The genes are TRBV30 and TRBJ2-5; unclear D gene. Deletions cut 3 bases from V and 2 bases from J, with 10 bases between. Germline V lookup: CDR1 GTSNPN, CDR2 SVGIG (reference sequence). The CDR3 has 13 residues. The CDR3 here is CAWRLAEQETQYF. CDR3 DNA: TGTGCCTGGAGGTTGGCAGAACAAGAGACCCAGTACTTC.

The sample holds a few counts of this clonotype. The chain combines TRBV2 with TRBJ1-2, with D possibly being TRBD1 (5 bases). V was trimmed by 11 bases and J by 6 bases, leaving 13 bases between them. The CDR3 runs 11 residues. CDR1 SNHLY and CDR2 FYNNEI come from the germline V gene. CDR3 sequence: CASSAGDGYTF. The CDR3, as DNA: TGTGCCTCCTCGGCGGGGGATGGCTACACCTTC.

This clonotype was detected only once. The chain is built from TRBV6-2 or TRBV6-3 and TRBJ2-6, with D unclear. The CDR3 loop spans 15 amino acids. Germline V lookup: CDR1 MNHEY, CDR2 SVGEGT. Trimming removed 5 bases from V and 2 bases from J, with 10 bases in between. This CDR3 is CASSRFKAGANVLTF. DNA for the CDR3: TGTGCCAGCAGTAGATTTAAGGCTGGGGCCAACGTCCTGACTTTC.

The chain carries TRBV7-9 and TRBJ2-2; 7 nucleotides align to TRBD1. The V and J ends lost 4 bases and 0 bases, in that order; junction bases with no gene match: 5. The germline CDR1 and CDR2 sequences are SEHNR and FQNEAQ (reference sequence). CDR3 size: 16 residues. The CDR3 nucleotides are TGTGCCAGCAGCTCGGCCGGGACAGCGAACACCGGGGAGCTGTTTTTT. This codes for CASSSAGTANTGELFF.

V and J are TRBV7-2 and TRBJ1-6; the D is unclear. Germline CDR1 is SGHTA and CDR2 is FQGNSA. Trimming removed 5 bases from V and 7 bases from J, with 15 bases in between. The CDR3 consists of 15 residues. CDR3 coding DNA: TGTGCCAGCAGCGCAGGACCAACGGGGAATTCACCCCTCCACTTT. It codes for CASSAGPTGNSPLHF.

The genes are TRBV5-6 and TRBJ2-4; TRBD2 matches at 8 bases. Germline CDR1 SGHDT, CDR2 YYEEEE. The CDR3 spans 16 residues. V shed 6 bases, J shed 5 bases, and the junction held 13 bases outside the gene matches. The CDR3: CASIESDSGAQNIQYF. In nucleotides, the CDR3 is TGTGCCAGCATCGAGTCGGATAGCGGGGCCCAAAACATTCAGTACTTC.

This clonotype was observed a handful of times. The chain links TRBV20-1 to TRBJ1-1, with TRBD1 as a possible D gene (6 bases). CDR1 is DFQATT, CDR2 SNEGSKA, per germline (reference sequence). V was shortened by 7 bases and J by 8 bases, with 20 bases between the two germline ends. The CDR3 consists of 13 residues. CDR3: CSVGVGGAPEAFF. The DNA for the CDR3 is TGCAGTGTGGGGGTGGGGGGGGCGCCCGAAGCTTTCTTT.

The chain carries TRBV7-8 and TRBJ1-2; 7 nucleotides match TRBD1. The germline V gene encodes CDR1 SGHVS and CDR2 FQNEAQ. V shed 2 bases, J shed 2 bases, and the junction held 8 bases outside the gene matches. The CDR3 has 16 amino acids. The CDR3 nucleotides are TGTGCCAGCAGCTTACTTTATCGGGACAGCAACTATGGCTACACCTTC. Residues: CASSLLYRDSNYGYTF.

The CDR3 is CASSTHWGASSYEQYF. The CDR3 bases are TGTGCCAGTAGCACCCATTGGGGGGCTAGCTCCTACGAGCAGTACTTC. V is TRBV19 and J is TRBJ2-7; D tentatively fits TRBD1 or TRBD2 (6 bases each). The CDR3 is 16 residues long. Germline assignment: CDR1 LNHDA and CDR2 SQIVND (reference sequence). V was trimmed by 6 bases and J by 0 bases, leaving 18 bases between them.

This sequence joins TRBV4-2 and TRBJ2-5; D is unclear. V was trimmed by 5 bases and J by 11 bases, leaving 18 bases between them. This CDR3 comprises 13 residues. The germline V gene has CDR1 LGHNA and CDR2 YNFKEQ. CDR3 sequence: CASSETLFNEQYF. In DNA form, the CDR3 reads TGTGCCAGCAGCGAGACCCTGTTCAATGAGCAGTACTTC.

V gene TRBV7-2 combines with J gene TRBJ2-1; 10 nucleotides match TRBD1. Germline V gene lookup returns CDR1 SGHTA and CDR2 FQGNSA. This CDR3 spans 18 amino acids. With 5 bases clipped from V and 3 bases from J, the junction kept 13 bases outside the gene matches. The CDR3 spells CASSATGGPSNFYNEQFF. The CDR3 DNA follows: TGTGCCAGCAGCGCGACAGGGGGCCCGTCCAACTTCTACAATGAGCAGTTCTTC.

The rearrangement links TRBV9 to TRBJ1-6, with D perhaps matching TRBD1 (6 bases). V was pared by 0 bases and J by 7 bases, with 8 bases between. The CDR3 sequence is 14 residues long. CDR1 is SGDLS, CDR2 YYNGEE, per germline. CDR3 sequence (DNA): TGTGCCAGCAGCGTAGGGACAGTAAATTCACCCCTCCACTTT. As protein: CASSVGTVNSPLHF.